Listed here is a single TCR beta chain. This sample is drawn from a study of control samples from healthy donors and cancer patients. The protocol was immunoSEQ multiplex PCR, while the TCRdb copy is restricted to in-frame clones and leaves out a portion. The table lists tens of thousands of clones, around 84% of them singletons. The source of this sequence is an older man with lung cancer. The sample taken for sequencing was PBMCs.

This CDR3 reads CASSEGPWRGHTGELFF. CDR3 in DNA: TGTGCCAGCAGTGAAGGCCCCTGGAGGGGGCATACCGGGGAGCTGTTTTTT. The genes are TRBV6-1 and TRBJ2-2; D might be TRBD1 (7 bases). This CDR3 has 17 residues. Germline V gene lookup returns CDR1 MNHNS and CDR2 SASEGT. V was shortened by 1 base and J by 5 bases, with 17 bases between the two germline ends.